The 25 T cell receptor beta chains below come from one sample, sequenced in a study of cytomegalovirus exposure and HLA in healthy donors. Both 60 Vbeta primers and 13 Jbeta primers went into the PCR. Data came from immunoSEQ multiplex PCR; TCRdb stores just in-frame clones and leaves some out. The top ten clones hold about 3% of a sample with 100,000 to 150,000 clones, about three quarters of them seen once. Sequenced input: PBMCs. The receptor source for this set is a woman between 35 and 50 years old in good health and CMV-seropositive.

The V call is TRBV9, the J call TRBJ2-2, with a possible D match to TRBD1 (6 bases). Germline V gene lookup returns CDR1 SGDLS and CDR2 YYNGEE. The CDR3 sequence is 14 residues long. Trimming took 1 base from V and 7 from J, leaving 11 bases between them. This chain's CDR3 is CASSVTGSGGELFF. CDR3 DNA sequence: TGTGCCAGCAGCGTAACAGGGTCTGGCGGGGAGCTGTTTTTT.

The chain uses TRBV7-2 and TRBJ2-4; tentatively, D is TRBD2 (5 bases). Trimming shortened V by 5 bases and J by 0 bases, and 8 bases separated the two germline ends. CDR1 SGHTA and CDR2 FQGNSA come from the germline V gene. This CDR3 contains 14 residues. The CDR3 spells CASSTGLAKNIQYF. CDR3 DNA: TGTGCCAGCAGCACCGGACTAGCCAAAAACATTCAGTACTTC.

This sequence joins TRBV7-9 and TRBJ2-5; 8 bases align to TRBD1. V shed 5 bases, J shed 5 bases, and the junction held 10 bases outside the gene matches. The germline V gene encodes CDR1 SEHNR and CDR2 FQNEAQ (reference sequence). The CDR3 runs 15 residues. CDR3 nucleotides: TGTGCCAGCAGCCTAGGAGCCCAGGGGGCGGAGACCCAGTACTTC. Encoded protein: CASSLGAQGAETQYF.

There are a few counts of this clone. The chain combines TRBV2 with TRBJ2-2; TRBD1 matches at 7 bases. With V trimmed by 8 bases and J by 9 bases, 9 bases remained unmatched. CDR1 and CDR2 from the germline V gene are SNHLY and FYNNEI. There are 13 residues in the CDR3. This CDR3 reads CASRTGVKWELFF. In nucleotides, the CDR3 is TGTGCCAGCCGAACAGGGGTTAAGTGGGAGCTGTTTTTT.

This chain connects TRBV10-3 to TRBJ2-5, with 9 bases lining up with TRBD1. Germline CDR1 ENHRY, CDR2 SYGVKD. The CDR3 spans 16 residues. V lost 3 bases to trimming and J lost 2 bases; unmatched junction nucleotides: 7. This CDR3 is CAISESGTGLQETQYF. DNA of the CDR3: TGTGCCATCAGTGAATCCGGGACAGGGTTGCAAGAGACCCAGTACTTC.

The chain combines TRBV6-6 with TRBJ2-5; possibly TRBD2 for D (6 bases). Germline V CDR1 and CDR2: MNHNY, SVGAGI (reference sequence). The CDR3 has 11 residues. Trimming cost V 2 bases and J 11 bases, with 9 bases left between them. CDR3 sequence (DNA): TGTGCCAGCAGTTACGAACGGGAGCAGTACTTC. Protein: CASSYEREQYF.

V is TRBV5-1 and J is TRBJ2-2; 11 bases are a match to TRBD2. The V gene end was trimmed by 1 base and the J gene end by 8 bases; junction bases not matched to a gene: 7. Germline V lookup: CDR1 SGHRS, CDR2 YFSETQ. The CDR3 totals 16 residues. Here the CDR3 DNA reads TGCGCCAGCAGCTTGCCTCTGACTAGCGGGATGGGGGAGCTGTTTTTT. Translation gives CASSLPLTSGMGELFF.

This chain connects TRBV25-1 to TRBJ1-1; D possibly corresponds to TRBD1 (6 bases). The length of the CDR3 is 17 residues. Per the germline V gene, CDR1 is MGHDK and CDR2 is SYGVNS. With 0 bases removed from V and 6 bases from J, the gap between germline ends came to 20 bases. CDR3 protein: CASSEYSGGGAGAEAFF. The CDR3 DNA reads TGTGCCAGCAGTGAATATAGCGGTGGGGGGGCGGGCGCTGAAGCTTTCTTT.

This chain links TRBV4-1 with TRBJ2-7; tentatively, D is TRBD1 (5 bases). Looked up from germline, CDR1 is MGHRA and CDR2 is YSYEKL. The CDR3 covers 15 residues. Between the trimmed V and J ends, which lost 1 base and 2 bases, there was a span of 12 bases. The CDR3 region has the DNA TGCGCCAGCAGCCAAGTGAAGGGGTCCACCTACGAGCAGTACTTC. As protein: CASSQVKGSTYEQYF.

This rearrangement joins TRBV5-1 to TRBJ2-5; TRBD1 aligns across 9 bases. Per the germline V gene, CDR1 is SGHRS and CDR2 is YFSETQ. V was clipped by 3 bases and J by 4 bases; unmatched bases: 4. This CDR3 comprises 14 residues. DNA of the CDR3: TGCGCCAGCAGCTCACAGGGGGCGCGAGAGACCCAGTACTTC. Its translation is CASSSQGARETQYF.

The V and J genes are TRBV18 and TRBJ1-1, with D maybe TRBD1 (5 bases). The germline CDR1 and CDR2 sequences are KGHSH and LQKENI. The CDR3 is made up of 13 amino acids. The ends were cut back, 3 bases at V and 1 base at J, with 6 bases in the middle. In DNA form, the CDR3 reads TGTGCCAGCTCACCGCAGGGGAACACTGAAGCTTTCTTT. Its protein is CASSPQGNTEAFF.

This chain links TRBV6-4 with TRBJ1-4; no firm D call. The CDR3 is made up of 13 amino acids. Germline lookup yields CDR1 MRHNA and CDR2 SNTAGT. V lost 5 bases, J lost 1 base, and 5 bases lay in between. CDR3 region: CASSRETNEKLFF. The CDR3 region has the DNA TGTGCCAGCAGTCGGGAAACTAATGAAAAACTGTTTTTT.

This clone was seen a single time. CDR3 amino acids: CASSLAGTGTNTEAFF. The CDR3 DNA sequence: TGTGCCAGCAGCTTGGCCGGGACAGGGACGAACACTGAAGCTTTCTTT. The V gene is TRBV11-2, the J gene TRBJ1-1; TRBD1 matches at 9 bases. Looked up from germline, CDR1 is SGHAT and CDR2 is FQNNGV. There are 16 residues in the CDR3. Germline trimming cut 3 bases from V and 1 base from J; bases unmatched to any gene: 6.

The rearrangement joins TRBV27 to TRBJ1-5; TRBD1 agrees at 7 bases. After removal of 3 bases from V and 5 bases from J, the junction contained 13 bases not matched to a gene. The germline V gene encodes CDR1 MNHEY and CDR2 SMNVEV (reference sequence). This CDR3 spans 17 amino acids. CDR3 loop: CASSFTYYRGADQPQHF. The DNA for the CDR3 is TGTGCCAGCAGTTTTACTTACTACAGGGGTGCAGATCAGCCCCAGCATTTT.

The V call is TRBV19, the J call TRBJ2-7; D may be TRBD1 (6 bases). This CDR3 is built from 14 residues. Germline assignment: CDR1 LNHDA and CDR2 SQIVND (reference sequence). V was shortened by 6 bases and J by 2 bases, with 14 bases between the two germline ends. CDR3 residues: CASSPSTGPYEQYF. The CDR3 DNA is TGTGCCAGTAGCCCTTCTACAGGGCCCTACGAGCAGTACTTC.

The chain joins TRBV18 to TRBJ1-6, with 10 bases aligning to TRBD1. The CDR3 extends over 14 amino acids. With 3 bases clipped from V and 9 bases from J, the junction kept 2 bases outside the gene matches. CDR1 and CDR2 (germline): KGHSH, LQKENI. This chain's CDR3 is CASSPGQGLSPLHF. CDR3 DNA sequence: TGTGCCAGCTCACCGGGACAGGGGCTTTCACCCCTCCACTTT.

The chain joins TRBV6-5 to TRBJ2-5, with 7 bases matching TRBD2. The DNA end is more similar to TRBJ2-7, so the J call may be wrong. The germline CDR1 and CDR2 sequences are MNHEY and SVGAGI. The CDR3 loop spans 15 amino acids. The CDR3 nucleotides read TGTGCCAGCAGTTACGCCAGGGAGGGTTCCTACGAGCAGTACTTC. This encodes CASSYAREGSYEQYF.

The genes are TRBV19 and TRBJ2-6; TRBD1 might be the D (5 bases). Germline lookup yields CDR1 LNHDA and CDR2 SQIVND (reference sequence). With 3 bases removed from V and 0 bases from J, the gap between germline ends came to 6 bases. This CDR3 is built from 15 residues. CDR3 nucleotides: TGTGCCAGTAGTATGGGGCACTCTGGGGCCAACGTCCTGACTTTC. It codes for CASSMGHSGANVLTF.

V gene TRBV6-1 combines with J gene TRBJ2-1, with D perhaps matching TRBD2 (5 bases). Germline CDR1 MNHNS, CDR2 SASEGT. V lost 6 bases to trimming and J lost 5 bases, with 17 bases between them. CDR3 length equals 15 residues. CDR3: CASRVGPSSNNEQFF. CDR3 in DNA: TGTGCCAGCAGGGTGGGCCCTAGCAGCAACAATGAGCAGTTCTTC.

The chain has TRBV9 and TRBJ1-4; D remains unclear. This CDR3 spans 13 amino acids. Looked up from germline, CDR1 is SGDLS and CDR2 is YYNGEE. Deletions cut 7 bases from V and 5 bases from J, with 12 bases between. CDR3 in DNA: TGTGCCAGCTCGCGGGCAGTAAATGAAAAACTGTTTTTT. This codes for CASSRAVNEKLFF.

DNA of the CDR3: TGTGCCAGCAGCGTTAGCGGTGGGCGGGCCGATTACAATGAGCAGTTCTTC. Protein: CASSVSGGRADYNEQFF. This chain joins TRBV5-6 and TRBJ2-1; D is possibly TRBD2 (6 bases). Germline lookup yields CDR1 SGHDT and CDR2 YYEEEE. V was shortened by 4 bases and J by 4 bases, with 21 bases between the two germline ends. This CDR3 spans 17 amino acids.

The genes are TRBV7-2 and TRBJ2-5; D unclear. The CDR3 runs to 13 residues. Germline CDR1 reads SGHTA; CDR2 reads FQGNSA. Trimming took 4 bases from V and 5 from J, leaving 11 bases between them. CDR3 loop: CASSSWSRETQYF. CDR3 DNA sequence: TGTGCCAGCAGCTCCTGGTCCAGGGAGACCCAGTACTTC.

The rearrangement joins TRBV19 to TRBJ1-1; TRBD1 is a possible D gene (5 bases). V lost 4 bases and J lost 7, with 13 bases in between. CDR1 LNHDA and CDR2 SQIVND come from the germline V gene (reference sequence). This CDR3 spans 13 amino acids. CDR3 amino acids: CASSTGGRVEAFF. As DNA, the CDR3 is TGTGCCAGTAGTACTGGGGGGAGAGTTGAAGCTTTCTTT.

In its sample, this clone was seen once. The CDR3 sequence is CASSEPGETYEQYF. CDR3 DNA sequence: TGTGCCAGCAGTGAACCGGGGGAGACCTACGAGCAGTACTTC. The chain links TRBV6-1 to TRBJ2-7, with TRBD2 as a possible D gene (6 bases). The V gene lost 2 bases and the J gene lost 2 bases, with 10 bases spanning the gap. This CDR3 is 14 amino acids long. Germline CDR1 reads MNHNS; CDR2 reads SASEGT.

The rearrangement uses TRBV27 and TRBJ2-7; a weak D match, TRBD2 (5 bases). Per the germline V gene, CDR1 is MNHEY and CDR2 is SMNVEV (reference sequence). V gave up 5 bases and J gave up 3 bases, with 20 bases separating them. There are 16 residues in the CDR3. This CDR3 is CASSGSSLGELYEQYF. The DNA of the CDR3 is TGTGCCAGCAGTGGATCCTCCCTCGGGGAGCTCTACGAGCAGTACTTC.